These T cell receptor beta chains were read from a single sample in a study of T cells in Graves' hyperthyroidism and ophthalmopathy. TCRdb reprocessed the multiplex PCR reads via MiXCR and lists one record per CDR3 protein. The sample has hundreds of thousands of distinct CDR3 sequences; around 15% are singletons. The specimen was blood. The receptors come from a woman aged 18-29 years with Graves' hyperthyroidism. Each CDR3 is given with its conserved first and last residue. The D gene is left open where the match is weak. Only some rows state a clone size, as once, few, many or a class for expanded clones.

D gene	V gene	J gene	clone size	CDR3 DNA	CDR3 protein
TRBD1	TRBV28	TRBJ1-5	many	TGTGCCAGCAGTTCGACAGGGGGCGCAAATCAGCCCCAGCATTTT	CASSSTGGANQPQHF
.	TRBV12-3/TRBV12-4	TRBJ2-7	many	TGTGCCAGCAGTAGCAGCAGAGAGCAGTACTTC	CASSSSREQYF
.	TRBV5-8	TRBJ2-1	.	TGTGCCAGCAGCTTGTTCATTGAGCAGTTCTTC	CASSLFIEQFF
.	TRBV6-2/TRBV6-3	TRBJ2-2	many	TGTGCCAGCAGTTATTCTTGGGGTGCACTTCGCAGGGAGCTGTTTTTT	CASSYSWGALRRELFF
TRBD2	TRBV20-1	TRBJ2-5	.	TGCAGTGCTAGCCTGGCGGGAGCGGGCGGGACCCAGTACTTC	CSASLAGAGGTQYF
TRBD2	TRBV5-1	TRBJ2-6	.	TGCGCCAGCGGACCGGGACTAGCGGTCTCTAGGGCCAACGTCCTGACTTTC	CASGPGLAVSRANVLTF
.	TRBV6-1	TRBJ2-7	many	TGTGCCAGCAGTGAAGGCCTCCTGTGGAAGGGCGAGCAGTACTTC	CASSEGLLWKGEQYF
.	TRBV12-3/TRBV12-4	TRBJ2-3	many	TGTGCCAGCAGTTTACAGTTCACCCAAGTTATGGATACGCAGTATTTT	CASSLQFTQVMDTQYF
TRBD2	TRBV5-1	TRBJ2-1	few	TGCGCCAGCAGCTTGACTAGCGGGACCTCAGGGGAGCAGTTCTTC	CASSLTSGTSGEQFF
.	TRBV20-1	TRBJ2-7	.	TGCAGTGCTAGGCGCCCTAGCAAGGGACCCTACGAGCAGTACTTC	CSARRPSKGPYEQYF
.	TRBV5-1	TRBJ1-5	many	TGCGCCAGCAGCTTGGGTCCCGGGTCCCCGTATAGCAATCAGCCCCAGCATTTT	CASSLGPGSPYSNQPQHF
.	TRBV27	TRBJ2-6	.	TGTGCCAGCAGTTTTGCCCCGGACTCTGGGGCCAACGTCCTGACTTTC	CASSFAPDSGANVLTF
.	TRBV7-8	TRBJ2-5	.	TGTGCCAGCAGCTTAGAGCACCGGGACCCAGAGACCCAGTACTTC	CASSLEHRDPETQYF
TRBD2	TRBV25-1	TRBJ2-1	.	TGTGCCAGCAGTGACAGACTAGCGGGAGCCTACAATGAGCAGTTCTTC	CASSDRLAGAYNEQFF
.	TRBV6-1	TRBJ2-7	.	TGTGCCAGCAGTGCCGGGACACGGAAAGTCTCCTACGAGCAGTACTTC	CASSAGTRKVSYEQYF
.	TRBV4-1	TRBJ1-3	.	TGCGCCAGCAGCCAAGAGCCCGGGGAGTGGAGCACCATATATTTT	CASSQEPGEWSTIYF
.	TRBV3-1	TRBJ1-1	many	TGTGCCAGCAGCCAAGATCGGGATATGGGAGTGAACACTGAAGCTTTCTTT	CASSQDRDMGVNTEAFF
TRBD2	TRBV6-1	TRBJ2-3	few	TGTGCCAGCAGTCCCGGGACTAGCAAAGATACGCAGTATTTT	CASSPGTSKDTQYF
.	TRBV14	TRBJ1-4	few	TGTGCCAGCAGCCAAGATTACGGGGAAAAACTGTTTTTT	CASSQDYGEKLFF
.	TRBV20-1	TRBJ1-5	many	TGCAGTGCTAAATCCCGACAGGTCCGGAGGCAGCCCCAGCATTTT	CSAKSRQVRRQPQHF